This TCR beta chain was recovered during a study of blood T cell repertoires in COVID-19. Study in general: Italy, Spain and the United States were the sources of the convalescent and acute COVID-19 samples. Sources were T cells, B-cell-depleted T cells, or PBMCs; the material itself was cDNA or gDNA.

Germline V gene sequence: CDR1 MDHEN, CDR2 SYDVKM. The CDR3 spans 13 residues. V lost 6 bases and J lost 11, with 19 bases in between. Per the original data handling: By means of reference gene primer amplification, nucleated cell counts were estimated. Using immunoSEQ multiplex PCR, the repertoire was profiled, and TCRdb retains in-frame clones only, with some absent. V and J calls and clone size are copied from that table; D and trimming were computed from the DNA. This repertoire shows around 250,000 clones, approximately 86% found once; its top ten account for roughly 4%. The chain links TRBV28 to TRBJ1-1, with a tentative D call TRBD1 (5 bases). Input material: peripheral blood. This receptor was obtained from a man aged 18-30 years with active or convalescent COVID-19. CDR3 sequence reads: CASSAQEPFGAFF. In nucleotides, the CDR3 is TGTGCCAGCAGCGCACAGGAACCGTTTGGCGCTTTCTTT.